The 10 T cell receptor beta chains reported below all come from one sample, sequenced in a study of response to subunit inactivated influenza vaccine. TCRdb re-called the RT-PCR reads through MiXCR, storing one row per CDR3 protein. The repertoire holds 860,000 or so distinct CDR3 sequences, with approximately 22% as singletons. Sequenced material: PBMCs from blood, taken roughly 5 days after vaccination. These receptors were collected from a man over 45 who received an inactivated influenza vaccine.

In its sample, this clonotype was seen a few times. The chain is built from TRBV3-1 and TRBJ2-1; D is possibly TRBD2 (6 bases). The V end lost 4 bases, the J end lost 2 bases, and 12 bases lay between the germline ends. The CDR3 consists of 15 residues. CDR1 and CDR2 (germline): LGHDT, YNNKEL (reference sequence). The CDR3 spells CASSPRGGPYNEQFF. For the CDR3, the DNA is TGTGCCAGCAGCCCCCGAGGAGGGCCCTACAATGAGCAGTTCTTC.

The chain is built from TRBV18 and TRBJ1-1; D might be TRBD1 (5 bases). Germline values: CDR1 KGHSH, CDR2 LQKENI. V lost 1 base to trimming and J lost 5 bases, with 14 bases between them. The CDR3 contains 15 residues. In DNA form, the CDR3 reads TGTGCCAGCTCACCACAGGTCAGGGAAGGGACTGAAGCTTTCTTT. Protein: CASSPQVREGTEAFF. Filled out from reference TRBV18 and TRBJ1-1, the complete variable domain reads NAGVMQNPRHLVRRRGQEARLRCSPMKGHSHVYWYRQLPEEGLKFMVYLQKENIIDESGMPKERFSAEFPKEGPSILRIQQVVRGDSAAYFCASSPQVREGTEAFFGQGTRLTVV.

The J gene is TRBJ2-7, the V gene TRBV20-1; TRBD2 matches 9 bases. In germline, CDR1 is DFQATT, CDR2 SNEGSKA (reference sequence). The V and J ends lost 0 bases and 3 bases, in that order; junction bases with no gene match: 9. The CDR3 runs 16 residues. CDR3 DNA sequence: TGCAGTGCTAGAGATCTCACTGAACTAGCGGGCTACGAGCAGTACTTC. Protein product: CSARDLTELAGYEQYF.

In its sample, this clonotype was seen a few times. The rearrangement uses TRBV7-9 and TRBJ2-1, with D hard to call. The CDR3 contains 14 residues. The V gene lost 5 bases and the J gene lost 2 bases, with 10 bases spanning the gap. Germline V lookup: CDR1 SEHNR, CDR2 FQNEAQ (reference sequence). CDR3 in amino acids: CASSPSSTYNEQFF. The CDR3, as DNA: TGTGCCAGCAGCCCCAGCTCTACCTACAATGAGCAGTTCTTC.

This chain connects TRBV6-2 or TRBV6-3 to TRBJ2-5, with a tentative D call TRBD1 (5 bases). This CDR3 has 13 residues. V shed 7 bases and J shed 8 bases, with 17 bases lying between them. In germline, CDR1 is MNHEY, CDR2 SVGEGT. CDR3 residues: CASTMDIVGTQYF. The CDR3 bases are TGTGCCAGCACCATGGACATAGTTGGTACCCAGTACTTC.

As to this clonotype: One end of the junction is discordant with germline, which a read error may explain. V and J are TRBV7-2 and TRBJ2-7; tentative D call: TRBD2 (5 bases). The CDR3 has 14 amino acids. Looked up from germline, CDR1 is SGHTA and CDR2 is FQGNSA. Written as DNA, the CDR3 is TGTGCGAGCAGCTTAACTCAACAGCGGCTCGAGCAGTACTTC. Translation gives CASSLTQQRLEQYF.

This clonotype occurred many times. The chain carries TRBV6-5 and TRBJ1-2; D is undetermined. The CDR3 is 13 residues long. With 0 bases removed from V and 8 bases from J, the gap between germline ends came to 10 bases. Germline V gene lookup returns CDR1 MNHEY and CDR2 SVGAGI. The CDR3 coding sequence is TGTGCCAGCAGTTACTCGGGAGGCGGAGGCTACACCTTC. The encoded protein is CASSYSGGGGYTF.

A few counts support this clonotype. The CDR3 DNA sequence: TGTGCCAGCAGTTACTCCCTAGCGGGAGGTAACTACAATGAGCAGTTCTTC. This translates into CASSYSLAGGNYNEQFF. The J gene is TRBJ2-1, the V gene TRBV6-2 or TRBV6-3; TRBD2 matches 11 bases. The V gene's germline CDR1 is MNHEY and CDR2 SVGEGT. The CDR3 consists of 17 residues. The trim removed 0 bases at V and 3 bases at J, leaving 4 bases unmatched.

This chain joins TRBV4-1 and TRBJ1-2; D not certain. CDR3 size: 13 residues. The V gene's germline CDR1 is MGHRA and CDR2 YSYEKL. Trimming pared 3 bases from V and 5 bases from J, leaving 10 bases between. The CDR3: CASSQERLYGYTF. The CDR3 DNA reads TGCGCCAGCAGCCAGGAGCGTCTTTATGGCTACACCTTC.

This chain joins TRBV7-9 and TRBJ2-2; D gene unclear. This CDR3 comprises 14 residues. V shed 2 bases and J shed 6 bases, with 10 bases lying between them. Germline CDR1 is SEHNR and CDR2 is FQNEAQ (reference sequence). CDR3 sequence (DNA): TGTGCCAGCAGCTTAAGATTAGAAGCCGGGGAGCTGTTTTTT. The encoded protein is CASSLRLEAGELFF. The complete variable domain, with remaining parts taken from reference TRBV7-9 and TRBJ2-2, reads DTGVSQNPRHKITKRGQNVTFRCDPISEHNRLYWYRQTLGQGPEFLTYFQNEAQLEKSRLLSDRFSAERPKGSFSTLEIQRTEQGDSAMYLCASSLRLEAGELFFGEGSRLTVL.